Sequencing of this TCR beta chain was carried out in a study of blood T cells in healthy people across ages. Study at large: Template switching captured about one barcoded beta molecule per two T cells.

This clonotype was found a few times. Its specificity is not known. Whole-study findings and limits: A strong correlation between TCR beta diversity and naive T cell percentage was seen. Total diversity from one million sequenced T cells was likely underestimated.

The use of a sample-barcoded 5' primer and a J-beta primer mix characterized a second PCR of 7 to 11 cycles. In TCRdb, the 5' RACE reads were re-called with MiXCR into one record per CDR3 protein. The sample lists about 800,000 distinct CDR3 sequences, roughly 25% occurring once. With 2 bases clipped from V and 2 bases from J, the junction kept 6 bases outside the gene matches. This CDR3 has 16 amino acids. CDR1 SGHTA and CDR2 FQGNSA come from the germline V gene. The sample was also reused in another study, on T cells of mothers and their children. As that report states: Overlap ran slightly, non-significantly higher for related than unrelated mother-child pairs.

The sequenced sample consisted of blood. The J gene is TRBJ2-3, the V gene TRBV7-2; 8 nucleotides agree with TRBD2. The receptor was derived from a boy aged 5 to 17 in good health. In DNA form, the CDR3 reads TGTGCCAGCAGCTTAACCGGGAGGGCCGTCACAGATACGCAGTATTTT. Its protein is CASSLTGRAVTDTQYF.